This note documents a single T cell receptor (beta chain) sequence. Its antigen is unknown. The data derive from a study of Ad26.COV2.S vaccination and SARS-CoV-2 variants. Trimming at V came to 6 bases and at J to 5 bases, leaving 18 bases not matched to a gene. This CDR3 comprises 18 residues. Looked up from germline, CDR1 is ENHRY and CDR2 is SYGVKD. Indicated treatment: around 19 received Ad26.COV2.S at low or high dose, single or two shots; about 5 received placebo; per-sample allocation not given. Samples analyzed were those drawn on day 63 after the first vaccine or placebo injection. Immunization relied on an Ad26 vector, which expressed Wuhan-strain SARS-CoV-2 spike. The assay was immunoSEQ multiplex PCR, and TCRdb's table has in-frame clones only and misses some. The sample lists about half a million clones, 80% to 90% occurring once. Study-wide points: Vaccinees displayed broader spike-specific TCR repertoires than placebo recipients.

This TCR was sampled from a person aged 18-65 years who received the Ad26.COV2.S COVID-19 vaccine or a placebo. The source material was peripheral blood, sampled in a trial of Ad26.COV2.S vaccine versus placebo. V is TRBV10-3 and J is TRBJ2-3; TRBD2 agrees at 9 bases. The CDR3 protein is CAIRSLGRGGVREDTQYF. DNA of the CDR3: TGTGCCATCAGGAGCTTGGGGCGGGGGGGCGTTCGCGAAGATACGCAGTATTTT.